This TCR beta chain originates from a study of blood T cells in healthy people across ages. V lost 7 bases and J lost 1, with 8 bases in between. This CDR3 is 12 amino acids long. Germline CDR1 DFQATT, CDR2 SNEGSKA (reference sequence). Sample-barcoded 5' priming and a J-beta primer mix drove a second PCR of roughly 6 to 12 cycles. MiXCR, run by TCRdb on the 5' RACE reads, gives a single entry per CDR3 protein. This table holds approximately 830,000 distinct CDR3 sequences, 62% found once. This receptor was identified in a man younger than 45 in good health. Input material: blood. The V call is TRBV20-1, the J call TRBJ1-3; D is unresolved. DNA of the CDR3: TGCAGTGTCATGGGATCTGGAAACACCATATATTTT. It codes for CSVMGSGNTIYF.